Below, one TCR beta chain is given with its context. cDNA came from around 0.5 to 1 ug RNA primed by random hexamers. An immunoSEQ multiplex PCR amplified TCR beta CDR3 over 54 Vbeta and 13 Jbeta. Each CDR3 protein is one row after TCRdb ran MiXCR on the immunoSEQ multiplex PCR reads. This table holds around 200,000 distinct CDR3 sequences, almost 96% found once. This entry is derived from a study of CD8 T cells in Susac syndrome. This CDR3 contains 11 residues. CDR1 SNHLY and CDR2 FYNNEI come from the germline V gene. Deletions cut 7 bases from V and 4 bases from J, with 7 bases between. The authors carried out high-throughput sequencing of TCR beta. They applied it to CD8+ and CD4+ T cells obtained from blood.

The TCR comes from a human donor with multiple sclerosis. The sequenced sample was CD4+ T cells from PBMCs. V and J are TRBV2 and TRBJ1-2; D call uncertain. The CDR3 sequence is CASTFSYGYTF. In DNA form, the CDR3 reads TGTGCCAGCACTTTTAGCTATGGCTACACCTTC.